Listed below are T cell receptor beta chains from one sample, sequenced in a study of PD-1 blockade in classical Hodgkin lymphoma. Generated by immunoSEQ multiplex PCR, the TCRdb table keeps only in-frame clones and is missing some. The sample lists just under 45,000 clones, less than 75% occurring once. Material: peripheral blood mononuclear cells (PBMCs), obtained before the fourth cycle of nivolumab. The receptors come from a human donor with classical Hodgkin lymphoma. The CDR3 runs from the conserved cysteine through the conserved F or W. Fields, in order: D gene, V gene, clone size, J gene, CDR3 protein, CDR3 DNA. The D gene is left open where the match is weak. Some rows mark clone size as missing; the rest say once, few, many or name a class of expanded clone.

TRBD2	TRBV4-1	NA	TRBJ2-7	CASSQVFQREASYEQYF	TGCGCCAGCAGCCAAGTTTTCCAGCGGGAGGCGAGCTACGAGCAGTACTTC
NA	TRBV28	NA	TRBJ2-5	CASSPRQETQYF	TGTGCCAGCAGTCCACGGCAAGAGACCCAGTACTTC
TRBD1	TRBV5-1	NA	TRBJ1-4	CASSFGGDRGNFGLVEKLFF	TGCGCCAGCAGCTTTGGAGGGGACAGGGGTAATTTCGGACTAGTTGAAAAACTGTTTTTT
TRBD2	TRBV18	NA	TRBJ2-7	CASSPSAGSGPYEQYF	TGTGCCAGCTCACCGTCGGCGGGTAGCGGGCCCTACGAGCAGTACTTC
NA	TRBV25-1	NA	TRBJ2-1	CASSEPAGAADEQFF	TGTGCCAGCAGTGAACCGGCAGGGGCCGCGGACGAGCAGTTCTTC
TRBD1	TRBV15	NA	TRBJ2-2	CATSRDRRGLTGELFF	TGTGCCACCAGCAGAGATCGCAGGGGGCTCACCGGGGAGCTGTTTTTT
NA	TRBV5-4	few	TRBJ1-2	CASSLDGGLGYTF	TGTGCCAGCAGCTTGGACGGGGGCCTCGGCTACACCTTC
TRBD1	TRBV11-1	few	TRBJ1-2	CASSRWDRGPYGYTF	TGTGCCAGCAGCCGATGGGACAGGGGTCCCTATGGCTACACCTTC
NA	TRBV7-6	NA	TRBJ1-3	CASSLVAGPAAGNTIYF	TGTGCCAGCAGCTTAGTCGCAGGACCCGCCGCTGGAAACACCATATATTTT
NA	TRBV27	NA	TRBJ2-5	CASSFLQETQYF	TGTGCCAGCAGTTTCCTCCAAGAGACCCAGTACTTC
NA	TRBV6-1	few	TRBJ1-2	CASSDLGGYTF	TGTGCCAGCAGTGATCTGGGTGGCTACACCTTC
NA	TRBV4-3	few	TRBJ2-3	CASSQGGDFTDTQYF	TGCGCCAGCAGCCAAGGGGGGGACTTCACAGATACGCAGTATTTT
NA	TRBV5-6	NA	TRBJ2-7	CASSLGTVTYEQYF	TGTGCCAGCAGCTTGGGGACGGTTACCTACGAGCAGTACTTC
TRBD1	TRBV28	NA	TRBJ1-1	CASSLSGGPTEAFF	TGTGCCAGCAGTTTATCAGGGGGCCCCACTGAAGCTTTCTTT
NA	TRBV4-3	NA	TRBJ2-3	CASSQDSSARTDTQYF	TGCGCCAGCAGCCAGGATTCTAGCGCCCGCACAGATACGCAGTATTTT
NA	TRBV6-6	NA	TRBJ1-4	CASHRPTNEKLFF	TGTGCCAGCCACAGACCAACTAATGAAAAACTGTTTTTT
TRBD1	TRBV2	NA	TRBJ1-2	CAATPTGGPFYTF	TGTGCCGCAACACCTACAGGGGGCCCCTTTTACACCTTC
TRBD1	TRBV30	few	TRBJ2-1	CAWSSDRGYNEQFF	TGTGCCTGGAGTTCCGACAGGGGCTACAATGAGCAGTTCTTC
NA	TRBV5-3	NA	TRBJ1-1	CASSNLNTEAFF	TGTGCCAGCAGCAACCTGAACACTGAAGCTTTCTTT
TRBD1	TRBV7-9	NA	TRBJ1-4	CGIPGQNKETNEKLFF	TGTGGTATACCGGGACAGAACAAGGAGACTAATGAAAAACTGTTTTTT